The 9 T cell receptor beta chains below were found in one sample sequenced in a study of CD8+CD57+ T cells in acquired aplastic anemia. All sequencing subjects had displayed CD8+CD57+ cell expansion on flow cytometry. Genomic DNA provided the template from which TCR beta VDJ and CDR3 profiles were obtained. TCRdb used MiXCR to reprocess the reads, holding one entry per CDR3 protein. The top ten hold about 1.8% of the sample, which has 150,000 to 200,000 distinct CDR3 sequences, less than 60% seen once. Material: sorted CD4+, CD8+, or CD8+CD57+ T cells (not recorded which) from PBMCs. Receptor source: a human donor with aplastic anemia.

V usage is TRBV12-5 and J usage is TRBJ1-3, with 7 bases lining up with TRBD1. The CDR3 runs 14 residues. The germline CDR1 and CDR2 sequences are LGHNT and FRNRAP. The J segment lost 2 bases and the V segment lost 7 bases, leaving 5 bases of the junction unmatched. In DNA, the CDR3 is TGTGCTAGTGTCGAAACAGGGGCTGGAAACACCATATATTTT. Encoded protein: CASVETGAGNTIYF.

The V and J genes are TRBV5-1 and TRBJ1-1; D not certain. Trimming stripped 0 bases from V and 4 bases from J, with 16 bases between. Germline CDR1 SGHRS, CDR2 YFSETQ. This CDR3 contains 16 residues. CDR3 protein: CASSLAVNEGTTEAFF. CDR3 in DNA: TGCGCCAGCAGCTTGGCCGTTAACGAGGGCACCACTGAAGCTTTCTTT.

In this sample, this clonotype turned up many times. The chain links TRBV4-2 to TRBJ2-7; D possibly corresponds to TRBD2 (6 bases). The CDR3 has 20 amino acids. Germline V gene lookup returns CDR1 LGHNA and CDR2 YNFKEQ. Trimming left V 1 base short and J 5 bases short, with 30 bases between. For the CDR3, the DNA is TGTGCCAGCAGCCAAGGATCGAGTTTCGGGGGACTGGCCGTCGCGGACGAGCAGTACTTC. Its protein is CASSQGSSFGGLAVADEQYF.

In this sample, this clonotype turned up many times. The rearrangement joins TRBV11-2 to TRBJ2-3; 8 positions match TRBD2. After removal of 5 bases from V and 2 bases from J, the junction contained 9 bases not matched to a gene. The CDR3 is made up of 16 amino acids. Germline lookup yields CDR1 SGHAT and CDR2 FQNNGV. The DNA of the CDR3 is TGTGCCAGCAGCCCAGATACTAGCGGACCCACAGATACGCAGTATTTT. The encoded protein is CASSPDTSGPTDTQYF.

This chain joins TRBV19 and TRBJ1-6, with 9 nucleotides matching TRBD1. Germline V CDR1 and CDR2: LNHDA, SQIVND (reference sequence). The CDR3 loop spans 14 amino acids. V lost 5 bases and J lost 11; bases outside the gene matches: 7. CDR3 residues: CASSVGDRATPLHF. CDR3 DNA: TGTGCCAGTAGTGTGGGGGACAGGGCGACACCCCTCCACTTT.

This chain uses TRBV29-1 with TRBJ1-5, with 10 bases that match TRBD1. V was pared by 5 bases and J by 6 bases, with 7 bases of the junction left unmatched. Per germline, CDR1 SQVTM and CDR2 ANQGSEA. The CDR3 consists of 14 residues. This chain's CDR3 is CSVPGQGRGQPQHF. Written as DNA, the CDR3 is TGCAGCGTTCCGGGACAGGGGAGAGGTCAGCCCCAGCATTTT.

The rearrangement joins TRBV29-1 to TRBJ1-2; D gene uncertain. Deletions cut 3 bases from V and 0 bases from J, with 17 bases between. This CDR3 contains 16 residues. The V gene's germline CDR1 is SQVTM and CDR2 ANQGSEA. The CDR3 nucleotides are TGCAGCGTTGAGTTAGCTGGGTACACCACTAACTATGGCTACACCTTC. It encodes CSVELAGYTTNYGYTF. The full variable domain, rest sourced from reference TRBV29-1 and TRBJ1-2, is SAVISQKPSRDICQRGTSLTIQCQVDSQVTMMFWYRQQPGQSLTLIATANQGSEATYESGFVIDKFPISRPNLTFSTLTVSNMSPEDSSIYLCSVELAGYTTNYGYTFGSGTRLTVV.

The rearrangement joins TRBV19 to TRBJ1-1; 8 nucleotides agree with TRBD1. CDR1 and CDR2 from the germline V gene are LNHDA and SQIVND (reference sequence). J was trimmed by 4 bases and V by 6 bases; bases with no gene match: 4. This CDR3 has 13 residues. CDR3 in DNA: TGTGCCAGTAGCGGACAGGGCTTCACTGAAGCTTTCTTT. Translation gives CASSGQGFTEAFF. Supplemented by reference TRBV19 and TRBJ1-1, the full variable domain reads DGGITQSPKYLFRKEGQNVTLSCEQNLNHDAMYWYRQDPGQGLRLIYYSQIVNDFQKGDIAEGYSVSREKKESFPLTVTSAQKNPTAFYLCASSGQGFTEAFFGQGTRLTVV.

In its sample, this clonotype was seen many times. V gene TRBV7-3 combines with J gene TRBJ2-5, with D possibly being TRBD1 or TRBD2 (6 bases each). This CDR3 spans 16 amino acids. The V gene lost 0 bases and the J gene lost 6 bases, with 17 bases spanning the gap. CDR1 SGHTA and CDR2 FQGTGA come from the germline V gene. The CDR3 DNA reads TGTGCCAGCAGCTTAACCCCCGGGGGCACGGCGAAGACCCAGTACTTC. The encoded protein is CASSLTPGGTAKTQYF.